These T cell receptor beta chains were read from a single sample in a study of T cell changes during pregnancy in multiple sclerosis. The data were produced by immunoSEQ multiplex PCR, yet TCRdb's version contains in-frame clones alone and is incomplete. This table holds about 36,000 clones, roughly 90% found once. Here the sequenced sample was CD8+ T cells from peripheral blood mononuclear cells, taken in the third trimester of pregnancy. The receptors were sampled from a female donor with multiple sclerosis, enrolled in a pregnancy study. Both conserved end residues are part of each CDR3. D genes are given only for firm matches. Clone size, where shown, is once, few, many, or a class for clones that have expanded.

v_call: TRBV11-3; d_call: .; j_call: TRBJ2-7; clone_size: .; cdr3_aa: CASSSDSGDEQYF; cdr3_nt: TGTGCCAGCAGCTCGGACAGCGGGGACGAGCAGTACTTC
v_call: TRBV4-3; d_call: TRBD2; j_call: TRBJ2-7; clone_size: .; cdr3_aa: CASSRLAGATYEQYF; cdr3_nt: TGCGCCAGCAGCCGACTAGCGGGGGCCACCTACGAGCAGTACTTC
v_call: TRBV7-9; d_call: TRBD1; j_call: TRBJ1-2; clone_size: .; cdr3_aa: CASSSTGGNGYTF; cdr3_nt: TGTGCCAGCAGCTCGACAGGGGGGAATGGCTACACCTTC
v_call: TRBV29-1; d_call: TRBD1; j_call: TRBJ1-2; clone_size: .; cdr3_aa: CSFWTGGGYGYTF; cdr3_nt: TGCAGCTTCTGGACAGGGGGCGGCTATGGCTACACCTTC
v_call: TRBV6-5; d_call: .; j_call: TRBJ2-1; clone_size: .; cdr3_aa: CASRGGGLDNEQFF; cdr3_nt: TGTGCCAGCAGGGGAGGAGGTTTAGACAATGAGCAGTTCTTC
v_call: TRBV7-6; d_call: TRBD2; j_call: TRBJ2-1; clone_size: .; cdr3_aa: CASSLGLAGAYNEQFF; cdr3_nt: TGTGCCAGCAGCTTAGGGCTAGCGGGAGCCTACAATGAGCAGTTCTTC
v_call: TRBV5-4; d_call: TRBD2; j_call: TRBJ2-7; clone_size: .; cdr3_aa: CASSLATGRNEQYF; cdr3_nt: TGTGCCAGCAGCTTGGCTACCGGGAGGAACGAGCAGTACTTC
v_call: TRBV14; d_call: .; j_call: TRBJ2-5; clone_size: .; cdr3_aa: CASSQIGGAIQETQYF; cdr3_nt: TGTGCCAGCAGCCAAATCGGAGGGGCGATCCAAGAGACCCAGTACTTC
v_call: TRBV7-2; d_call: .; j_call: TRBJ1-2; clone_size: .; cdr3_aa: CASSLALRGNNYGYTF; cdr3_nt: TGTGCCAGCAGCTTAGCGCTGCGGGGAAACAACTATGGCTACACCTTC
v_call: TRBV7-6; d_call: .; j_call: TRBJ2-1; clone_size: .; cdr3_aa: CASSVRGEQFF; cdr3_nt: TGTGCCAGCAGCGTCAGGGGTGAGCAGTTCTTC
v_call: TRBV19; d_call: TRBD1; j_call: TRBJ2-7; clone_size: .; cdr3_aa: CASSWGDRDEQYF; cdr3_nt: TGTGCCAGTAGTTGGGGGGACAGGGACGAGCAGTACTTC
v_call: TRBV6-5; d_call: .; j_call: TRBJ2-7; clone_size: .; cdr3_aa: CASSFSQGLDEQYF; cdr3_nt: TGTGCCAGCAGTTTCTCCCAGGGTTTGGACGAGCAGTACTTC
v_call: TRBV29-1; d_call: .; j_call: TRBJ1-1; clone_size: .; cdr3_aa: CSVPYQDIMNTEAFF; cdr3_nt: TGCAGCGTTCCATATCAGGACATAATGAACACTGAAGCTTTCTTT
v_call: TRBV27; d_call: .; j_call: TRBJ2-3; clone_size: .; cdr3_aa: CASSTDRTDTQYF; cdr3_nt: TGTGCCAGCAGTACCGACAGGACGGATACGCAGTATTTT
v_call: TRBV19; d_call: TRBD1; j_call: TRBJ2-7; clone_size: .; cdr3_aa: CASSSAGGSYEQYF; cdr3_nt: TGTGCCAGTAGTTCCGCAGGGGGTTCTTACGAGCAGTACTTC
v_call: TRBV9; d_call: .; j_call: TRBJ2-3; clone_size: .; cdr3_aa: CASSARTLTDTQYF; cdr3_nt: TGTGCCAGCAGCGCACGGACTTTAACAGATACGCAGTATTTT
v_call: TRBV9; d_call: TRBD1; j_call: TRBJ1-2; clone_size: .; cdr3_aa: CASSVSPLQGADYGYTF; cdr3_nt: TGTGCCAGCAGCGTTAGTCCTCTACAGGGGGCTGACTATGGCTACACCTTC
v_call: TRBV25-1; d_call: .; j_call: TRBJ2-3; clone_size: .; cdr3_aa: CASSEPAAPDTQYF; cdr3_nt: TGTGCCAGCAGTGAACCCGCGGCACCAGATACGCAGTATTTT
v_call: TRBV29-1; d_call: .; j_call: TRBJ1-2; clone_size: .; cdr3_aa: CSVVRGASGYGYTF; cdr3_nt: TGCAGCGTTGTCAGGGGCGCAAGCGGCTATGGCTACACCTTC
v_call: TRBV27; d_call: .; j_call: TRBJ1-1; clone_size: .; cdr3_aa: CASSHNGGETEAFF; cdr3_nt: TGTGCCAGCAGTCACAACGGGGGGGAAACTGAAGCTTTCTTT
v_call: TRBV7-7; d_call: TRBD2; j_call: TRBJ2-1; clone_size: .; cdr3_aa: CASSPRLADYEQFF; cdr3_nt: TGTGCCAGCAGCCCTAGACTAGCGGACTATGAGCAGTTCTTC
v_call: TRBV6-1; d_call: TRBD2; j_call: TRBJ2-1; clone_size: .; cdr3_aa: CASSERLAGGREQFF; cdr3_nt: TGTGCCAGCAGTGAAAGGCTAGCGGGGGGGCGTGAGCAGTTCTTC
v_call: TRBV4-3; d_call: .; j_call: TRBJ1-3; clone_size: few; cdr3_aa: CASSQEPAGSGNTIYF; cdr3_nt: TGCGCCAGCAGCCAAGAACCCGCAGGCTCTGGAAACACCATATATTTT
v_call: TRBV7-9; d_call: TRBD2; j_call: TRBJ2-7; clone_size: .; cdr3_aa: CASSSPTSGIYEQYF; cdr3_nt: TGTGCCAGCAGCTCCCCGACTAGCGGGATATACGAGCAGTACTTC
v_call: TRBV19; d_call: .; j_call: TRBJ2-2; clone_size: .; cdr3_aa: CASGWEGWGGHPNTGELFF; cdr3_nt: TGTGCCAGCGGCTGGGAAGGTTGGGGGGGGCATCCGAACACCGGGGAGCTGTTTTTT
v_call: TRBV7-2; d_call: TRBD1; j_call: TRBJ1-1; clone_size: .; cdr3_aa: CASSLASGGPPAFF; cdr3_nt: TGTGCCAGCAGCTTAGCATCAGGGGGCCCTCCGGCTTTCTTT
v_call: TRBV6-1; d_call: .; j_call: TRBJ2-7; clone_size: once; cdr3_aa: CASSQLGDSYEQYF; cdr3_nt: TGTGCCAGCAGTCAATTGGGCGATTCCTACGAGCAGTACTTC
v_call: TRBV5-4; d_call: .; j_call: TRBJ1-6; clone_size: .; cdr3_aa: CASSLQLNNSPLHF; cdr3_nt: TGTGCCAGCAGTTTACAGTTAAACAATTCACCCCTCCACTTT
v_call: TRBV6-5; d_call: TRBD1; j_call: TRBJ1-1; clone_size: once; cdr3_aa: CASSYRPGQYTEAFF; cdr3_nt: TGTGCCAGCAGTTACCGACCGGGACAGTACACTGAAGCTTTCTTT
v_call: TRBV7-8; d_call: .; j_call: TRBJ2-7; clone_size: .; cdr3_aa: CASSPGGSAAYEQYF; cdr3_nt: TGTGCCAGCAGCCCCGGTGGGAGCGCTGCCTACGAGCAGTACTTC
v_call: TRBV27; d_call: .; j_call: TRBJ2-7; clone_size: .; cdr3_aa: CASSLRLGYEQYF; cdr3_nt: TGTGCCAGCAGTTTAAGGCTAGGCTACGAGCAGTACTTC
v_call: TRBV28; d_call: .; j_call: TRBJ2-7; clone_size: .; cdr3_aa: CASSYDRFYEQYF; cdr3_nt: TGTGCCAGCAGTTACGACAGGTTCTACGAGCAGTACTTC
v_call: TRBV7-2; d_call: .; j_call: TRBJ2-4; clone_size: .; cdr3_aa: CASAGGTKNIQYF; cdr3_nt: TGTGCCTCGGCAGGAGGTACCAAAAACATTCAGTACTTC
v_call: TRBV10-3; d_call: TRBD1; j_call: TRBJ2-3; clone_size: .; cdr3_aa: CAIRNRQGRDTQYF; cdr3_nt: TGTGCCATCAGGAACAGACAGGGTCGCGATACGCAGTATTTT
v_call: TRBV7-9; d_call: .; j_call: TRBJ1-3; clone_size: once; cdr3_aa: CASSPRGSGNTIYF; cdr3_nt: TGTGCCAGCAGCCCCCGCGGGTCTGGAAACACCATATATTTT
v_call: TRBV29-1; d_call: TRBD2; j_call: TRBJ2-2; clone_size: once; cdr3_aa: CSVPFGGLSGGAWTGELFF; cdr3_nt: TGCAGCGTACCCTTCGGAGGACTTAGCGGGGGGGCGTGGACCGGGGAGCTGTTTTTT
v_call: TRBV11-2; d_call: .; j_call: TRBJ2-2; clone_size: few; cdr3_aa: CAGGADNTGELFF; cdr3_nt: TGTGCCGGAGGAGCGGATAACACCGGGGAGCTGTTTTTT
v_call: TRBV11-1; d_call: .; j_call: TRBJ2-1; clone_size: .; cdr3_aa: CASSLALGSGNEQFF; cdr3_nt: TGTGCCAGCAGCTTAGCGTTGGGGAGTGGGAATGAGCAGTTCTTC
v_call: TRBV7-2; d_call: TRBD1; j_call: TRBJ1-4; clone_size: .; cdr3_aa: CASSLMSGQQSYLEKLFF; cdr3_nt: TGTGCCAGCAGCTTAATGTCGGGACAGCAGAGTTATTTGGAAAAACTGTTTTTT
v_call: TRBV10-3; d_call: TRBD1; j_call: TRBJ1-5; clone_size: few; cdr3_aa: CAISEGTVQPQHF; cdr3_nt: TGTGCCATCAGTGAGGGGACAGTTCAGCCCCAGCATTTT
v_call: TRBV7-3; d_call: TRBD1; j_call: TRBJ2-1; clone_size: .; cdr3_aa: CASSFARGSYNEQFF; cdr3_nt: TGTGCCAGCAGCTTCGCCAGGGGGTCCTACAATGAGCAGTTCTTC
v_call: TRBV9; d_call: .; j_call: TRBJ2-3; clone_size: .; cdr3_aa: CASSVWGGNTDTQYF; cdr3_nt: TGTGCCAGCAGCGTCTGGGGGGGCAACACAGATACGCAGTATTTT
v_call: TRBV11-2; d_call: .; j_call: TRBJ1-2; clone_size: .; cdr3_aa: CASSIRVNYGYTF; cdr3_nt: TGTGCCAGCAGCATCAGGGTCAACTATGGCTACACCTTC
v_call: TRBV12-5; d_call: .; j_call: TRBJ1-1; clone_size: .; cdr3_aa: CASGTPTGGNTEAFF; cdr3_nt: TGTGCTAGTGGGACTCCGACAGGTGGGAACACTGAAGCTTTCTTT
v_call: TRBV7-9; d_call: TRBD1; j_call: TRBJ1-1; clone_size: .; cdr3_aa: CASSLLDRGYLSPPLWIF; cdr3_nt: TGTGCCAGCAGCTTATTGGACAGGGGGTACCTCAGTCCCCCGTTGTGGATCTTT
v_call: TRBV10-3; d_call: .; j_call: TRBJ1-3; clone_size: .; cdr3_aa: CAISEGQGNGNTIYF; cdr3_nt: TGTGCCATCAGTGAGGGTCAGGGGAATGGAAACACCATATATTTT